The subject of this entry is one TCR beta chain. What it binds is unknown. The CDR3 totals 16 residues. Germline CDR1 and CDR2: MNHEY and SMNVEV (reference sequence). Trimming shortened V by 5 bases and J by 4 bases, and 21 bases separated the two germline ends. These data belong to a study of blood T cells in healthy people across ages. Findings and caveats of the study: Naive CD4+ cells and diversity were both higher in long-lived donors than in aged donors. The unknown donor CMV status may have confounded expanded clonotype changes. It was held that the diversity estimates obtained from one million T cells were underestimates.

A J-beta primer mix and a sample-barcoded 5' primer were used in a second PCR of about 7 to 12 cycles. A single record per CDR3 protein comes from TCRdb applying MiXCR to the 5' RACE reads. In the table there are 1.6 million or so distinct CDR3 sequences, around 35% of which are singletons. The receptor was isolated from a woman in her thirties in good health. Sequenced: blood. The chain links TRBV27 to TRBJ2-7; possible D gene TRBD2, 6 bases. DNA of the CDR3: TGTGCCAGCAGTCCACTGGTCACGTTTGGGGGGTACGAGCAGTACTTC. This codes for CASSPLVTFGGYEQYF.